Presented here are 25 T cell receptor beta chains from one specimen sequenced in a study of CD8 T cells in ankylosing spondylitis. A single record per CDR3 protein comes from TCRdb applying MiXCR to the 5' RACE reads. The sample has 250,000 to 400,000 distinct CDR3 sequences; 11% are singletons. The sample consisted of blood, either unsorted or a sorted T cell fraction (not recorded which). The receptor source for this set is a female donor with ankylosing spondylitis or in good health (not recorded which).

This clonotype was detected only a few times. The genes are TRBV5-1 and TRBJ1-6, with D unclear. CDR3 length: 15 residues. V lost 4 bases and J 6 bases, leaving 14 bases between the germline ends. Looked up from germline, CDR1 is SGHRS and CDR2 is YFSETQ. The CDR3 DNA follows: TGCGCCAGCAGCGCCAGCAGCTCGGGTAATTCACCCCTCCACTTT. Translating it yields CASSASSSGNSPLHF.

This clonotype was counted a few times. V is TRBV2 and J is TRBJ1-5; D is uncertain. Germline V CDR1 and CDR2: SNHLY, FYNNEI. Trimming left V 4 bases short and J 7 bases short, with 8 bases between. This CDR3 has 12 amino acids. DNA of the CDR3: TGTGCCAGCAGTGGGGAAGTCCAGCCCCAGCATTTT. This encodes CASSGEVQPQHF.

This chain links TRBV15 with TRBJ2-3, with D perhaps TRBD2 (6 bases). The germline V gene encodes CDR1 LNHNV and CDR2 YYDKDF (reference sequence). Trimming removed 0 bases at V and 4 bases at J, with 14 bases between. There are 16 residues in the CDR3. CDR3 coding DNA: TGTGCCACCAGCAGAGATGGGGCCCGGGGGTCAGATACGCAGTATTTT. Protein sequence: CATSRDGARGSDTQYF.

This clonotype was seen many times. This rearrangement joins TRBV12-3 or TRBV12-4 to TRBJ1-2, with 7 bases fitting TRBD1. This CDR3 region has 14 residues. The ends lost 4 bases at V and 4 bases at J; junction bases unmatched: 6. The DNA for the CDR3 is TGTGCCAGCAGTTCTGACAGGGTTGGCTATGGCTACACCTTC. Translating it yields CASSSDRVGYGYTF.

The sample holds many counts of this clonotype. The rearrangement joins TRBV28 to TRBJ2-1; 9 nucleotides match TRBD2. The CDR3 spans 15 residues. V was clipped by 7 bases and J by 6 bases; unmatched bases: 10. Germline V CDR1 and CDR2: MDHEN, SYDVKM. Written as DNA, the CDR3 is TGTGCCAGCACCACCCCAGGCGGGAGGGCCAATGAGCAGTTCTTC. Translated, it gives CASTTPGGRANEQFF.

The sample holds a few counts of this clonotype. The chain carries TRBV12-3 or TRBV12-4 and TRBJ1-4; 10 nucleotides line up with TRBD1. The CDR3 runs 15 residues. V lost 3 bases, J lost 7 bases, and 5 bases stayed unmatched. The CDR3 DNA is TGTGCCAGCAGTTTGGGCGGGACAGGGGCTGAAAAACTGTTTTTT. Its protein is CASSLGGTGAEKLFF.

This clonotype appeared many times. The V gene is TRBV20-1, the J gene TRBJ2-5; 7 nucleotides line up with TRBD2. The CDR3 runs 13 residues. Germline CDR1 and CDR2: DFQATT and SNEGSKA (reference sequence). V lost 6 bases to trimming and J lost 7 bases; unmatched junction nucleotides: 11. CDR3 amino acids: CSAKSGLVGTQYF. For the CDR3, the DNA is TGCAGTGCAAAGAGCGGACTAGTAGGGACCCAGTACTTC.

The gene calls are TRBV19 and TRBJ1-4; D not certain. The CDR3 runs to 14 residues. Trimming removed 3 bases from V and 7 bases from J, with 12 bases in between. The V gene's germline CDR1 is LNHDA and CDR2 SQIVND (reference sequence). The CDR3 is CASSIRSSAEKLFF. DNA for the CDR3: TGTGCCAGTAGTATTCGATCGTCGGCTGAAAAACTGTTTTTT.

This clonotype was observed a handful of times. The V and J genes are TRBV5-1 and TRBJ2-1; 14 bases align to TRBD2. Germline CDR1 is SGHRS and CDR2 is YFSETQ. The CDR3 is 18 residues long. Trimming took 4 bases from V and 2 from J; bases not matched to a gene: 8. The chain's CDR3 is CASSLGGTSGGTYNEQFF. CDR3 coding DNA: TGCGCCAGCAGCCTGGGCGGGACTAGCGGGGGTACCTACAATGAGCAGTTCTTC.

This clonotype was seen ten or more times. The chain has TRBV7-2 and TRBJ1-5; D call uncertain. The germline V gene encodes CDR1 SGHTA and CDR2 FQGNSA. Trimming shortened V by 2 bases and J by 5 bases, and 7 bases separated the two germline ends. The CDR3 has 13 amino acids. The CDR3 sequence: CASSLNRYQPQHF. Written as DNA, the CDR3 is TGTGCCAGCAGCTTAAACCGCTATCAGCCCCAGCATTTT.

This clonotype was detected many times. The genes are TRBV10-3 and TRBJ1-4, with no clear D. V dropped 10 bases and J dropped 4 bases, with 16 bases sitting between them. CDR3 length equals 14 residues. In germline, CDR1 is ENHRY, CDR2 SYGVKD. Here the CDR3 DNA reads TGTGCCACTGCAAATCAGGCTTATAATGAAAAACTGTTTTTT. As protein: CATANQAYNEKLFF.

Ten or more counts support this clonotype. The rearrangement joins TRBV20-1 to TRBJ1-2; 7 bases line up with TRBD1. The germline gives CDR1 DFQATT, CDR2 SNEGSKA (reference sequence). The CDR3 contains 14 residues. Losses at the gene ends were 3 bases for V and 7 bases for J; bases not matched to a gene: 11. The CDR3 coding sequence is TGCAGTGCTAGTAAACAGGGGTTCGACCTTGGCTACACCTTC. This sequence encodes CSASKQGFDLGYTF.

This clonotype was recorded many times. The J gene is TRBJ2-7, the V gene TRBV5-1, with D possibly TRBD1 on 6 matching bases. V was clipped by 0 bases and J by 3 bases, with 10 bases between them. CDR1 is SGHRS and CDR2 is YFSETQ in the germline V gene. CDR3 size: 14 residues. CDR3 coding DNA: TGCGCCAGCAGCTTGGAGGGACAAGTCTACGAGCAGTACTTC. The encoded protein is CASSLEGQVYEQYF.

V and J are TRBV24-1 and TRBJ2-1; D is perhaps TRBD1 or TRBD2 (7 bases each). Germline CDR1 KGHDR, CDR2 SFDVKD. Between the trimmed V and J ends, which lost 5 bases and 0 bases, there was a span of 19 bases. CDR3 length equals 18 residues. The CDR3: CATSVKRGRDSSYNEQFF. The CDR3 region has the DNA TGTGCCACCAGTGTAAAGCGGGGAAGGGACAGCTCCTACAATGAGCAGTTCTTC.

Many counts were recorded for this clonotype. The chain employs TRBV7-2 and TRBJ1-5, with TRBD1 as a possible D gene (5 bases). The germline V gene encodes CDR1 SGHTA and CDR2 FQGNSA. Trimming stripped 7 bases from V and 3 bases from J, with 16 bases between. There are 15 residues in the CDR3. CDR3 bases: TGTGCCAGCAATATGTACTTGGGGGACAATCAGCCCCAGCATTTT. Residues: CASNMYLGDNQPQHF.

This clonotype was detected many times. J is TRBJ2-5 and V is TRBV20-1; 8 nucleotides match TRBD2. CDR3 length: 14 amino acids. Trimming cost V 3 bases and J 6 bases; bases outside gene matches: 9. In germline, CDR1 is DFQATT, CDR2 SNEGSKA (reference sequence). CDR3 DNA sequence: TGCAGTGCTAGCCAACGGGGGGGGCCCCAGACCCAGTACTTC. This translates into CSASQRGGPQTQYF.

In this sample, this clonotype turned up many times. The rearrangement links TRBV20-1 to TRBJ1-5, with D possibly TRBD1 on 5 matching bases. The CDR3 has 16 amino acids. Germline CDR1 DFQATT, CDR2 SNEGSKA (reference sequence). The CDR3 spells CSAEGLDLHSNQPQHF. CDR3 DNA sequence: TGCAGCGCTGAGGGGCTTGACCTTCATAGCAATCAGCCCCAGCATTTT.

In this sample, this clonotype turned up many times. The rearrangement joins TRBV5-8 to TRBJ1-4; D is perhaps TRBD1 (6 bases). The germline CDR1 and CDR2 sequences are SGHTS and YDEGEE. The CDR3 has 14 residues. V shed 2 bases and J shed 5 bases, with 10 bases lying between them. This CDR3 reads CASSFGTRNEKLFF. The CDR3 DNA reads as TGTGCCAGCAGCTTCGGGACAAGAAATGAAAAACTGTTTTTT.

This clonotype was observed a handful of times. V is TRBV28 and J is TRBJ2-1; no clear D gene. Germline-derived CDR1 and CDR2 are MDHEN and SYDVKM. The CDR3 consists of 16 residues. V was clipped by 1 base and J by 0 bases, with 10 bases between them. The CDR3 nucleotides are TGTGCCAGCAGTTTATATATTACCGCCTCCTACAATGAGCAGTTCTTC. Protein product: CASSLYITASYNEQFF.

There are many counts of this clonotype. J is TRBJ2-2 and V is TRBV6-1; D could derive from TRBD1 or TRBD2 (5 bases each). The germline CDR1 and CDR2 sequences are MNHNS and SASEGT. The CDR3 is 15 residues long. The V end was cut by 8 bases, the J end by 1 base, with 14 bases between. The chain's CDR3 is CASYNGAGNTGELFF. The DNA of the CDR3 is TGTGCCAGCTACAATGGGGCGGGGAACACCGGGGAGCTGTTTTTT.

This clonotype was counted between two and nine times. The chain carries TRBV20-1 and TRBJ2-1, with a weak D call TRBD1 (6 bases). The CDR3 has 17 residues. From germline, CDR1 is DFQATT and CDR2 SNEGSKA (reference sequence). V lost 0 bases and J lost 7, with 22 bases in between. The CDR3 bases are TGCAGTGCTAGAGACCAAGCAACAGGGCGACATCTGAATGAGCAGTTCTTC. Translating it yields CSARDQATGRHLNEQFF.

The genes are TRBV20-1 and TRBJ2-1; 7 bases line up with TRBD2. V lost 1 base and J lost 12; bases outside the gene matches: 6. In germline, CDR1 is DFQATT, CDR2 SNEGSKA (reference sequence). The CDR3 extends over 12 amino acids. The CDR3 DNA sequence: TGCAGTGCTAGAGGATTGGGGGGGGGGCAGTTCTTC. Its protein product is CSARGLGGGQFF.

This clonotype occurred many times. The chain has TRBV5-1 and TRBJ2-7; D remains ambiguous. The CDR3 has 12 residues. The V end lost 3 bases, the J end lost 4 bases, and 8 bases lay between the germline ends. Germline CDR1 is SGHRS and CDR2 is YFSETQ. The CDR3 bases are TGCGCCAGCAGCTCCTCTCAGTACGAGCAGTACTTC. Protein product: CASSSSQYEQYF.

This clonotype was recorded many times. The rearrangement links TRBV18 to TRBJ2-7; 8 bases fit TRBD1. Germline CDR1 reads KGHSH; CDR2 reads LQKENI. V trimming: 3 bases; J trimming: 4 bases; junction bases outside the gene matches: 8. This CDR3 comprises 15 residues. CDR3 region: CASSPGTGRGYEQYF. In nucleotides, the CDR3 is TGTGCCAGCTCACCCGGGACAGGAAGGGGGTACGAGCAGTACTTC.

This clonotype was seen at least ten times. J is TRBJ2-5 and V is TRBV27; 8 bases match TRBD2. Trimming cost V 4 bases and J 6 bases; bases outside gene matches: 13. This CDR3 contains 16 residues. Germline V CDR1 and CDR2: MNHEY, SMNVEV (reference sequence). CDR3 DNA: TGTGCCAGCAGTTCCTCCTTTATCGGGAGGGTTAAGACCCAGTACTTC. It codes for CASSSSFIGRVKTQYF.